These T cell receptor beta chains were read from a single sample in a study of vaccination and CD4 T cells after COVID-19. TCRdb redid the calling of the PCR reads with MiXCR, one entry per CDR3 protein. The top ten hold 6% to 7.5% of the sample, which has about 20,000 distinct CDR3 sequences, around 50% seen once. No cognate antigen is known for these TCRs. Material for sequencing was CD4+ T cells from blood, cultured in vitro. These TCRs come from a human donor who had recovered from COVID-19. Each CDR3 is given with its conserved first and last residue. D genes are given only for firm matches. The size of a clone is reported for some rows only, either as once, few or many, or as a class for expanded clones.

J: TRBJ1-1; size: few; V: TRBV20-1; D: TRBD1; CDR3: CSASRDSLGVNTEAFF; DNA: TGCAGTGCTTCACGGGACAGCCTGGGGGTGAACACTGAAGCTTTCTTT
J: TRBJ1-1; size: NA; V: TRBV28; D: NA; CDR3: CASRINTEAFF; DNA: TGTGCCAGCAGGATTAACACTGAAGCTTTCTTT
J: TRBJ1-2; size: few; V: TRBV15; D: NA; CDR3: CATSSEGDYGYTF; DNA: TGTGCCACCAGCAGCGAGGGAGACTATGGCTACACCTTC
J: TRBJ2-5; size: NA; V: TRBV20-1; D: NA; CDR3: CTRTPQETQYF; DNA: TGCACTCGGACTCCCCAAGAGACCCAGTACTTC
J: TRBJ2-7; size: once; V: TRBV5-4; D: TRBD2; CDR3: CASSLDPPHPTSGRAYEQYF; DNA: TGTGCCAGCAGCTTAGATCCCCCGCATCCGACTAGCGGGAGGGCTTACGAGCAGTACTTC
J: TRBJ1-2; size: few; V: TRBV6-2/TRBV6-3; D: TRBD1; CDR3: CASTIPGTGGAGGYTF; DNA: TGTGCCAGCACTATCCCCGGGACAGGGGGCGCTGGGGGCTACACCTTC
J: TRBJ2-5; size: few; V: TRBV24-1; D: NA; CDR3: CATSDSRGVETQYF; DNA: TGTGCCACCAGTGATTCAAGGGGGGTGGAGACCCAGTACTTC
J: TRBJ1-2; size: few; V: TRBV24-1; D: TRBD1; CDR3: CATSDGTGTVNYGYTF; DNA: TGTGCCACCAGTGATGGGACCGGGACAGTAAACTATGGCTACACCTTC
J: TRBJ2-1; size: NA; V: TRBV20-1; D: NA; CDR3: CSARDRSYNEQFF; DNA: TGCAGTGCTAGAGATCGTAGTTACAATGAGCAGTTCTTC
J: TRBJ2-2; size: NA; V: TRBV5-5; D: NA; CDR3: CASSLERSRSTGELFF; DNA: TGTGCCAGCAGCTTGGAACGATCCCGGAGCACCGGGGAGCTGTTTTTT